This T cell receptor (beta chain) was recovered during a study of blood T cell repertoires in COVID-19. Assay used: immunoSEQ multiplex PCR; TCRdb lists only in-frame clones, some missing. This table holds roughly 210,000 clones, about nine tenths found once. Per the germline V gene, CDR1 is LNHDA and CDR2 is SQIVND (reference sequence). The CDR3 totals 14 residues. Between the trimmed V and J ends, which lost 4 bases and 5 bases, there was a span of 14 bases. This clonotype was sampled from a man aged 65-85 years with acute or convalescent COVID-19. V and J are TRBV19 and TRBJ2-5; D possibly corresponds to TRBD2 (5 bases). Sequenced input: peripheral blood. The CDR3: CASSNRAEGETQYF. Written as DNA, the CDR3 is TGTGCCAGTAGTAACCGGGCCGAGGGTGAGACCCAGTACTTC.